By proportion, the clone carrying this T cell receptor beta chain is medium-sized. No antigen is known for it. Moderate-to-severe activity, with CAS ≥3, NOSPECS ≥4 and duration under 3 months, characterized the donors with ophthalmopathy. The source of the PBMCs was over 8.5 ml of fresh peripheral blood. The sample originates from a study of Graves' ophthalmopathy and Graves' hyperthyroidism. Study-wide findings and caveats: Among expanded thyroid clonotypes above 0.001 frequency, most also occurred in blood.

Trimming took 4 bases from V and 0 from J, leaving 11 bases between them. This CDR3 contains 14 residues. Germline V lookup: CDR1 SQVTM, CDR2 ANQGSEA. CDR3 regions of TCR beta were amplified from RNA transcripts. HTBI primers served in a first-round RT-PCR, which a second-round multiplex PCR followed. TCRdb re-called the multiplex PCR reads through MiXCR, storing one row per CDR3 protein. Counted here are around 40,000 distinct CDR3 sequences, 52% occurring once; the ten biggest clones make up less than 20%. Sequencing was performed on peripheral blood. This clonotype was obtained from an adult man with Graves' ophthalmopathy. V and J are TRBV29-1 and TRBJ2-3; a possible D gene is TRBD2 (5 bases). CDR3 DNA sequence: TGCAGCGTTGTACTCGGGGAAAGCACAGATACGCAGTATTTT. As protein: CSVVLGESTDTQYF.